This entry lists 3 T cell receptor beta chains sequenced from one sample in a study of read filtering for tumor transcriptome and immune sequencing. From approximately 400 ng of RNA, a library with molecular barcoded alpha/delta and beta/gamma adaptors was made. TCRdb used MiXCR to reprocess the reads, holding one entry per CDR3 protein. The table shows roughly 61,000 distinct CDR3 sequences, with more than 9% occurring only once. Material: a population of CD138-negative cells sorted from bone marrow. These receptors were obtained from a donor at least 40 years old with multiple myeloma.

This clonotype was observed a few times. This could be a read error, since a much larger clone is one nucleotide away. This chain connects TRBV7-9 to TRBJ2-1; no clear D gene. Germline V gene lookup returns CDR1 SEHNR and CDR2 FQNEAQ (reference sequence). The CDR3 totals 14 residues. V was shortened by 3 bases and J by 5 bases, with 11 bases between the two germline ends. The CDR3 sequence is CASSFAESNNEQFF. In DNA form, the CDR3 reads TGTGCCAGCAGCTTCGCGGAGTCCAACAATGAGCAGTTCTTC. The whole variable domain, filled in from reference TRBV7-9 and TRBJ2-1, reads DTGVSQNPRHKITKRGQNVTFRCDPISEHNRLYWYRQTLGQGPEFLTYFQNEAQLEKSRLLSDRFSAERPKGSFSTLEIQRTEQGDSAMYLCASSFAESNNEQFFGPGTRLTVL.

This clonotype was picked up many times. V gene TRBV7-2 combines with J gene TRBJ2-1; 7 bases match TRBD2. The CDR3 runs 16 residues. The ends lost 5 bases at V and 4 bases at J; junction bases unmatched: 11. CDR1 is SGHTA and CDR2 is FQGNSA in the germline V gene. The CDR3 protein is CASSQKSSGVYNEQFF. CDR3 coding DNA: TGTGCCAGCAGCCAGAAGTCCAGCGGGGTGTACAATGAGCAGTTCTTC.

This clonotype appeared many times. This chain connects TRBV21-1 to TRBJ1-5; no DNA check was done on the table's D call, TRBD1. TRBV21-1 is reported as a pseudogene. There are 14 residues in the CDR3. The CDR3 region has the DNA TGTGCCAGCAGCCGGACAGGGGGCAATCAGCCCCAGCATTTT. Its protein is CASSRTGGNQPQHF.